Here is one T cell receptor (beta chain) with its context. Its antigen remains unknown. TCRdb's copy holds only in-frame clones and misses some; the assay was immunoSEQ multiplex PCR. The repertoire holds approximately 100,000 clones, with less than 90% as singletons. The data are from a study of identifying expanded T cells in peripheral blood. Study results and limitations: Across healthy donors, higher total template counts meant significantly greater roughly 2-week count variance.

During the collection period, no donor immune events like infections were recorded. With 4 bases clipped from V and 4 bases from J, the junction kept 15 bases outside the gene matches. The CDR3 totals 17 residues. The germline gives CDR1 SEHNR, CDR2 FQNEAQ (reference sequence). This TCR came from a person between 18 and 70 years old in good health. The chain has TRBV7-9 and TRBJ2-7; 8 bases line up with TRBD1. Material: blood. CDR3 coding DNA: TGTGCCAGCAGCTCCCCCCTCCGGGACAGGACCTTTTACGAGCAGTACTTC. This translates into CASSSPLRDRTFYEQYF.